These T cell receptor beta chains were read from a single sample in a study of cytomegalovirus exposure and HLA in healthy donors. Profiled with immunoSEQ multiplex PCR; TCRdb holds only in-frame clones, not every one. The data show fewer than 150,000 clones, roughly 74% seen once. The sequenced material came from PBMCs. Receptor source: a woman aged 50 to 60 in good health and CMV-seropositive. The CDR3 runs from the conserved cysteine through the conserved F or W. Each record gives: J gene, clone size, D gene, V gene, CDR3 protein, CDR3 DNA. D genes are given only for firm matches. Not all rows give a size; the values are once, few, many and, for expanded clones, a class.

j_gene: TRBJ2-7
abundance: few
d_gene: -
v_gene: TRBV5-8
CDR3aa: CASSLGDTSYEQYF
CDR3nt: TGTGCCAGCAGCTTGGGGGACACCTCCTACGAGCAGTACTTC

j_gene: TRBJ2-7
abundance: -
d_gene: TRBD2
v_gene: TRBV9
CDR3aa: CASSAVGLAGGEQYF
CDR3nt: TGTGCCAGCAGCGCTGTGGGACTAGCGGGGGGCGAGCAGTACTTC

j_gene: TRBJ2-3
abundance: -
d_gene: -
v_gene: TRBV4-1
CDR3aa: CASSRQASSDTQYF
CDR3nt: TGCGCCAGCAGCCGGCAGGCTAGCTCAGATACGCAGTATTTT

j_gene: TRBJ1-6
abundance: -
d_gene: TRBD1
v_gene: TRBV4-1
CDR3aa: CASSHLGGQRNSPLHF
CDR3nt: TGCGCCAGCAGCCATTTAGGGGGACAGCGAAATTCACCCCTCCACTTT

j_gene: TRBJ1-1
abundance: -
d_gene: -
v_gene: TRBV5-5
CDR3aa: CASSWEARGTEAFF
CDR3nt: TGTGCCAGCAGCTGGGAGGCGAGGGGAACTGAAGCTTTCTTT

j_gene: TRBJ1-2
abundance: -
d_gene: -
v_gene: TRBV4-1
CDR3aa: CASSQEPANYGYTF
CDR3nt: TGCGCCAGCAGCCAAGAACCAGCTAACTATGGCTACACCTTC

j_gene: TRBJ2-7
abundance: few
d_gene: TRBD1
v_gene: TRBV6-5
CDR3aa: CASSRQGPYEQYF
CDR3nt: TGTGCCAGCAGCCGACAGGGTCCCTACGAGCAGTACTTC

j_gene: TRBJ1-2
abundance: -
d_gene: TRBD1
v_gene: TRBV7-8
CDR3aa: CASSLAAQGQGETF
CDR3nt: TGTGCCAGCAGCTTAGCAGCGCAGGGACAGGGAGAAACCTTC

j_gene: TRBJ1-3
abundance: -
d_gene: TRBD1
v_gene: TRBV5-1
CDR3aa: CASSWGQGAAAGNTIYF
CDR3nt: TGCGCCAGCAGCTGGGGACAGGGGGCTGCCGCTGGAAACACCATATATTTT

j_gene: TRBJ2-5
abundance: -
d_gene: -
v_gene: TRBV6-6
CDR3aa: CASSRVQETQYF
CDR3nt: TGTGCCAGCAGTCGGGTCCAAGAGACCCAGTACTTC

j_gene: TRBJ2-7
abundance: -
d_gene: -
v_gene: TRBV25-1
CDR3aa: CASSDPRGLSSNEQYF
CDR3nt: TGTGCCAGCAGTGATCCTAGGGGACTTAGCTCAAACGAGCAGTACTTC

j_gene: TRBJ2-7
abundance: -
d_gene: -
v_gene: TRBV9
CDR3aa: CASSVEPDNYEQYF
CDR3nt: TGTGCCAGCAGCGTAGAACCCGACAACTACGAGCAGTACTTC